Listed below are T cell receptor beta chains from one sample, sequenced in a study of T cell changes during pregnancy in multiple sclerosis. The data were produced by immunoSEQ multiplex PCR, yet TCRdb's version contains in-frame clones alone and is incomplete. Seen here are 95,000 to 150,000 clones, approximately 95% observed once, and the top ten hold less than 7.5%. The sequencing used peripheral blood, collected before pregnancy. Source of these receptors: a female donor with multiple sclerosis, enrolled in a pregnancy study. CDR3s include the opening cysteine and the closing phenylalanine or tryptophan. The order of the fields is CDR3 length, V gene, J gene, D gene, CDR3 protein. A D gene is named only where the DNA matches it firmly.

len: 14; v_gene: TRBV10-3; j_gene: TRBJ1-1; d_gene: -; CDR3aa: CAISEAGMNTEAFF
len: 14; v_gene: TRBV11-2; j_gene: TRBJ2-3; d_gene: -; CDR3aa: CASSLAAVTDTQYF
len: 15; v_gene: TRBV7-2; j_gene: TRBJ2-5; d_gene: TRBD2; CDR3aa: CASSQGGSGGETQYF
len: 15; v_gene: TRBV5-8; j_gene: TRBJ1-5; d_gene: TRBD1; CDR3aa: CASSPGQGTNQPQHF
len: 16; v_gene: TRBV27; j_gene: TRBJ2-1; d_gene: -; CDR3aa: CASSRRKQDQGNEQFF
len: 15; v_gene: TRBV9; j_gene: TRBJ1-1; d_gene: TRBD1; CDR3aa: CASSGGQGSSTEAFF
len: 14; v_gene: TRBV30; j_gene: TRBJ2-1; d_gene: -; CDR3aa: CATLPSWGPYEQFF
len: 13; v_gene: TRBV7-9; j_gene: TRBJ2-1; d_gene: TRBD1; CDR3aa: CASSYNRGNEQFF
len: 14; v_gene: TRBV27; j_gene: TRBJ1-1; d_gene: -; CDR3aa: CASSLRGAYTEAFF
len: 15; v_gene: TRBV28; j_gene: TRBJ2-5; d_gene: TRBD1; CDR3aa: CASSPRGQSIETQYF
len: 13; v_gene: TRBV9; j_gene: TRBJ1-6; d_gene: -; CDR3aa: CASSVDRFSPLHF
len: 14; v_gene: TRBV19; j_gene: TRBJ1-1; d_gene: -; CDR3aa: CASSLAAGNTEAFF